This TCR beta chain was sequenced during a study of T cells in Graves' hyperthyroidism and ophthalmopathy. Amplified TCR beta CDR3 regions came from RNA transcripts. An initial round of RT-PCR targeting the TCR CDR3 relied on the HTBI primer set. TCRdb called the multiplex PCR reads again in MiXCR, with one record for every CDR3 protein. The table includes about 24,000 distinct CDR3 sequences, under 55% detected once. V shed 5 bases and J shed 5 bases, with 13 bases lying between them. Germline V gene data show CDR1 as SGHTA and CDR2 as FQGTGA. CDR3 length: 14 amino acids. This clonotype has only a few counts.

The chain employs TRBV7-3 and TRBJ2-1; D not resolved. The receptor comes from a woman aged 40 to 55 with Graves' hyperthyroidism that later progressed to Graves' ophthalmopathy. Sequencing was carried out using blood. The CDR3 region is CASSPARSNNEQFF. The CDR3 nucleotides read TGTGCCAGCAGCCCAGCGCGGAGCAACAATGAGCAGTTCTTC.